A single sample gave rise to the 10 T cell receptor beta chains below, sequenced in a study of T cell clonality in common variable immunodeficiency. Regarding the study as a whole: Reportedly, TCR beta sequences from common variable immunodeficiency showed fewer deletions and N-nucleotide insertions.

Assay used: immunoSEQ multiplex PCR; TCRdb lists only in-frame clones, some missing. This sample has some 30,000 clones, each found more than once. Their target antigens are unknown. Sequencing was carried out using peripheral blood mononuclear cells. These receptors all come from a human donor with common variable immunodeficiency.

On this clone itself: The CDR3 end is not reached by the read, which stops 3 residues before it; the germline J gene fills it in. The chain links TRBV19 to TRBJ2-5; D unclear. Germline-derived CDR1 and CDR2 are LNHDA and SQIVND (reference sequence). Trimming removed 5 bases at V and 1 base at J, with 17 bases between. CDR3 length: 16 residues. The CDR3 DNA, read in part, is TGTGCCAGTAGTCCGAACGCGCGGATACCCCAAGAGACC. Amino acids: CASSPNARIPQET. The entire CDR3 protein is CASSPNARIPQETQYF.

The sample holds many counts of this clone. The part of the CDR3 DNA that was read is TGCAGTGCTAGAGAGGGGGCGTCCTATGGC. It specifies CSAREGASYG. The whole CDR3 protein is CSAREGASYGYTF. This rearrangement joins TRBV20-1 to TRBJ1-2; a weak D match, TRBD1 (6 bases). The CDR3 end lies 3 residues beyond the end of the read and is filled in from the germline J gene. The CDR3 is 13 residues long. Germline CDR1 DFQATT, CDR2 SNEGSKA (reference sequence). V was cut by 0 bases and J by 4 bases, with 9 bases left in between.

This clone was picked up many times. The sequenced fragment ends 3 residues before the CDR3 boundary, so the rest is inferred from the germline J gene. V usage is TRBV29-1 and J usage is TRBJ1-2; D may be TRBD1 (6 bases). V was cut by 6 bases and J by 7 bases, with 9 bases left in between. CDR3 length equals 10 residues. Germline-derived CDR1 and CDR2 are SQVTM and ANQGSEA. The CDR3 reads CSVSGVGYTF. The covered CDR3 bases are TGCAGCGTGTCAGGGGTTGGC.

Note on this clone: The read finishes 3 residues shy of the CDR3 end, and the germline J gene is used to complete it. This sequence joins TRBV7-2 and TRBJ1-6; 7 nucleotides align to TRBD1. V lost 5 bases, J lost 5 bases, and 3 bases stayed unmatched. CDR3 length: 14 residues. Per germline, CDR1 SGHTA and CDR2 FQGNSA. CDR3 in amino acids: CASSAGQNNSPLHF. The covered CDR3 bases are TGTGCCAGCAGCGCGGGACAGAATAATTCACCC.

This clone was seen repeatedly, ten times or more. The DNA ends 3 residues before the CDR3 does, and the rest of the CDR3 is filled in from the germline J gene. The rearrangement joins TRBV19 to TRBJ1-2, with 8 bases identical to TRBD1. This CDR3 spans 16 amino acids. Germline CDR1 reads LNHDA; CDR2 reads SQIVND (reference sequence). CDR3 DNA (partial): TGTGCCAGTAGTATAGATCTAAACTGGGGACAGGTTCGC. Translation: CASSIDLNWGQVR. The full CDR3 reads CASSIDLNWGQVRYTF.

Turning to this clone: With the read ending 3 residues before the CDR3 end, the germline J gene is used to fill in that end. J is TRBJ1-1 and V is TRBV19; tentatively, D is TRBD1 (5 bases). V lost 5 bases, J lost 3 bases, and 16 bases lay in between. This CDR3 comprises 15 residues. Germline-derived CDR1 and CDR2 are LNHDA and SQIVND (reference sequence). Incomplete CDR3 DNA: TGTGCCAGTAGTGCCCTCGGGGGGGGATACACTGAA. Protein sequence: CASSALGGGYTE. In full, the CDR3 is CASSALGGGYTEAFF. The complete variable domain, with remaining parts taken from reference TRBV19 and TRBJ1-1, reads DGGITQSPKYLFRKEGQNVTLSCEQNLNHDAMYWYRQDPGQGLRLIYYSQIVNDFQKGDIAEGYSVSREKKESFPLTVTSAQKNPTAFYLCASSALGGGYTEAFFGQGTRLTVV.

About this clone itself: The read ends 3 residues early relative to the CDR3; the germline J gene fills the gap. The J gene is TRBJ2-1, the V gene TRBV30, with D perhaps TRBD1 (6 bases). Germline V lookup: CDR1 GTSNPN, CDR2 SVGIG (reference sequence). The CDR3 runs 15 residues. Trimming pared 3 bases from V and 0 bases from J, leaving 12 bases between. CDR3 DNA, as far as it was read: TGTGCCTGGAGCTTCCAGGGGACCTCCTACAATGAG. It codes for CAWSFQGTSYNE. The complete CDR3 protein is CAWSFQGTSYNEQFF. The whole variable domain, filled in from reference TRBV30 and TRBJ2-1, reads SQTIHQWPATLVQPVGSPLSLECTVEGTSNPNLYWYRQAAGRGLQLLFYSVGIGQISSEVPQNLSASRPQDRQFILSSKKLLLSDSGFYLCAWSFQGTSYNEQFFGPGTRLTVL.

This clone was seen at least ten times. The CDR3 region is CASSLAGGQGIRYTF. The CDR3 DNA, read in part, is TGCGCCAGCAGCTTGGCCGGGGGACAGGGGATCCGC. The genes are TRBV5-1 and TRBJ1-2, with 10 bases lining up with TRBD1. The CDR3 end falls 3 residues outside the read, so it is completed with the germline J gene. CDR1 is SGHRS, CDR2 YFSETQ, per germline. The CDR3 is made up of 15 amino acids.

This clone came up a few times. Sequencing ends 3 residues short of the CDR3 end; the germline J gene provides the rest. This chain connects TRBV18 to TRBJ2-7; 7 nucleotides agree with TRBD1. The CDR3 sequence is 15 residues long. The germline gives CDR1 KGHSH, CDR2 LQKENI. J was trimmed by 5 bases and V by 2 bases; bases with no gene match: 9. CDR3 DNA (partial): TGTGCCAGCTCACCAGGGTTGACAGGGACCCACGAG. This sequence encodes CASSPGLTGTHE. The full CDR3 is CASSPGLTGTHEQYF.

Comments on this clone: With the read ending 3 residues before the CDR3 end, the germline J gene is used to fill in that end. V usage is TRBV19 and J usage is TRBJ1-2; D not certain. Germline CDR1 reads LNHDA; CDR2 reads SQIVND (reference sequence). CDR3 length: 12 residues. The CDR3 loop reads CASSMRSGGYTF. CDR3 DNA (partial): TGTGCCAGTAGTATGAGAAGCGGAGGC.